The next 12 T cell receptor beta chains were all read from a single sample in a study of CD8+CD57+ T cells in acquired aplastic anemia. Selection for sequencing was limited to patients who had shown CD8+CD57+ cell expansion by flow cytometry. The study profiled TCR beta VDJ and CDR3 using genomic DNA as template. TCRdb recomputed calls from the reads with MiXCR, one row per CDR3 protein. This table has 150,000 to 200,000 distinct CDR3 sequences, approximately 48% appearing once. Sequencing was done on a sample of sorted CD4+, CD8+, or CD8+CD57+ T cells (not recorded which) from PBMCs. These receptors came from a human donor with aplastic anemia.

This chain joins TRBV25-1 and TRBJ1-1; TRBD1 agrees at 10 bases. J gave up 5 bases and V 3 bases, and 6 bases lay outside the gene matches. CDR3 length equals 15 residues. Germline assignment: CDR1 MGHDK and CDR2 SYGVNS. The CDR3 protein is CASSDPGTGATEAFF. DNA of the CDR3: TGTGCCAGCAGTGATCCCGGGACAGGGGCTACTGAAGCTTTCTTT.

This clonotype was observed at least ten times. The J gene is TRBJ2-7, the V gene TRBV5-1; no clear D. CDR1 is SGHRS, CDR2 YFSETQ, per germline. Trimming shortened V by 0 bases and J by 7 bases, and 11 bases separated the two germline ends. The length of the CDR3 is 13 residues. Here the CDR3 DNA reads TGCGCCAGCAGCTTGGACAGCCTTGAGGAGCAGTACTTC. Translating gives CASSLDSLEEQYF.

This chain connects TRBV29-1 to TRBJ1-1; the D gene is possibly TRBD1 (5 bases). Germline assignment: CDR1 SQVTM and CDR2 ANQGSEA. Between the trimmed V and J ends, which lost 5 bases and 4 bases, there was a span of 14 bases. The CDR3 contains 13 residues. DNA of the CDR3: TGCAGCGTTCCGTCAAGGGGTGCCACTGAAGCTTTCTTT. Protein product: CSVPSRGATEAFF.

The gene calls are TRBV7-3 and TRBJ1-2; 9 bases agree with TRBD1. The CDR3 length is 13 residues. CDR1 is SGHTA, CDR2 FQGTGA, per germline. With 5 bases clipped from V and 8 bases from J, the junction kept 6 bases outside the gene matches. The CDR3 DNA reads as TGTGCCAGCAGCCCGGGACAGGGAAGAGGCTACACCTTC. This sequence encodes CASSPGQGRGYTF.

This clonotype showed up just a few times. The chain joins TRBV7-9 to TRBJ2-5, with a tentative D call TRBD1 (7 bases). The CDR3 sequence is 13 residues long. The V end was cut by 4 bases, the J end by 4 bases, with 10 bases between. CDR1 and CDR2 from the germline V gene are SEHNR and FQNEAQ (reference sequence). The CDR3 DNA follows: TGTGCCAGCAGCTACAGGGGAGGAGAGACCCAGTACTTC. It translates to CASSYRGGETQYF.

The chain carries TRBV7-8 and TRBJ2-5; unclear D gene. V was shortened by 7 bases and J by 5 bases, with 14 bases between the two germline ends. Germline CDR1 and CDR2: SGHVS and FQNEAQ. The length of the CDR3 is 13 residues. The CDR3 DNA is TGTGCCAGCACCCAATTTGCCGGGGAGACCCAGTACTTC. This encodes CASTQFAGETQYF. The whole variable domain, remainder taken from reference TRBV7-8 and TRBJ2-5, is GAGVSQSPRYKVAKRGQDVALRCDPISGHVSLFWYQQALGQGPEFLTYFQNEAQLDKSGLPSDRFFAERPEGSVSTLKIQRTQQEDSAVYLCASTQFAGETQYFGPGTRLLVL.

This sequence joins TRBV2 and TRBJ1-4; D not resolved. The germline CDR1 and CDR2 sequences are SNHLY and FYNNEI. The CDR3 contains 16 residues. The V gene lost 7 bases and the J gene lost 0 bases, with 15 bases spanning the gap. CDR3 sequence (DNA): TGTGCCAGCACCGGAAGGACGGCTGCAACTAATGAAAAACTGTTTTTT. It encodes CASTGRTAATNEKLFF.

The chain carries TRBV7-2 and TRBJ1-6; maybe TRBD1 (5 bases). The V and J ends lost 1 base and 13 bases respectively, with 11 bases between them. CDR1 and CDR2 (germline): SGHTA, FQGNSA. The CDR3 runs 13 residues. In DNA, the CDR3 is TGTGCCAGCAGCTTAGTAACAGGTGGGCCCCTCCACTTT. It specifies CASSLVTGGPLHF.

This clonotype was seen many times. The J gene is TRBJ2-2, the V gene TRBV5-4; D ambiguous. The germline gives CDR1 SGHNT, CDR2 YYREEE (reference sequence). This CDR3 comprises 14 residues. Trimming pared 9 bases from V and 1 base from J, leaving 13 bases between. The CDR3 DNA reads as TGTGCCATCTCTACAGACCTGAACACCGGGGAGCTGTTTTTT. Protein: CAISTDLNTGELFF.

The rearrangement joins TRBV6-1 to TRBJ1-3, with a weak D call TRBD1 (5 bases). In germline, CDR1 is MNHNS, CDR2 SASEGT. The CDR3 consists of 16 residues. V was clipped by 6 bases and J by 1 base, with 16 bases between them. In DNA form, the CDR3 reads TGTGCCAGCAGGTTTTCGGACACCACATCTGGAAACACCATATATTTT. Its protein is CASRFSDTTSGNTIYF.

The chain uses TRBV7-3 and TRBJ2-5; the D call may be TRBD1 or TRBD2 (6 bases each). V lost 6 bases, J lost 5 bases, and 16 bases lay in between. The CDR3 length is 14 residues. Germline CDR1 SGHTA, CDR2 FQGTGA. This CDR3 reads CASRDLGGRETQYF. The CDR3, as DNA: TGTGCCAGCAGGGACCTAGGGGGGCGGGAGACCCAGTACTTC.

The chain joins TRBV5-1 to TRBJ1-2; maybe TRBD1 (5 bases). Deletions cut 7 bases from V and 0 bases from J, with 16 bases between. CDR1 SGHRS and CDR2 YFSETQ come from the germline V gene. There are 15 residues in the CDR3. CDR3 DNA: TGCGCCAGCCGGAATCCGGGGGGGGCTAACTATGGCTACACCTTC. Encoded protein: CASRNPGGANYGYTF.